This TCR beta chain was found in a study of CD8+ T cells in alopecia areata. On the study more broadly: The SALT score measured affected scalp surface percentage in treated patients.

The sequencing template was cDNA reverse transcribed from extracted RNA. This table comes from immunoSEQ multiplex PCR, and its TCRdb copy is limited to in-frame clones, with some not included. This sample has about 280,000 clones; nearly 60% occur once, and the top ten carry 1.8%. Of note for this clone: Its antigen is currently unknown.

Broader study findings: The treated group had a single nonresponder, limiting CD8+ expansion-response conclusions.

The treatment: oral pan-JAK inhibitor, 5-10 mg twice daily. Specimens obtained from alopecia areata patients comprised lesional scalp punch biopsies and peripheral blood. This CDR3 spans 18 amino acids. The germline CDR1 and CDR2 sequences are GTSNPN and SVGIG (reference sequence). V was pared by 2 bases and J by 0 bases, with 10 bases of the junction left unmatched. The material sequenced was CD4+ T cells sorted from blood, taken at week 24, from a patient treated with tofacitinib. V gene TRBV30 combines with J gene TRBJ1-2, with 12 nucleotides matching TRBD1. The sequence came from a human donor with alopecia areata. The CDR3 protein is CAWSKYDRDRGPNYGYTF. The CDR3 nucleotides are TGTGCCTGGAGTAAATATGACCGGGACAGGGGGCCTAACTATGGCTACACCTTC. Combining the CDR3 with reference TRBV30 and TRBJ1-2 gives the whole variable domain SQTIHQWPATLVQPVGSPLSLECTVEGTSNPNLYWYRQAAGRGLQLLFYSVGIGQISSEVPQNLSASRPQDRQFILSSKKLLLSDSGFYLCAWSKYDRDRGPNYGYTFGSGTRLTVV.